This TCR beta chain was sequenced during a study of T cells in Graves' hyperthyroidism and ophthalmopathy. This CDR3 is built from 14 residues. Trimming pared 0 bases from V and 1 base from J, leaving 7 bases between. The germline V gene encodes CDR1 SGHNT and CDR2 YYREEE (reference sequence). Amplification yielded TCR beta CDR3 regions, with RNA transcripts as the source. RT-PCR in the first round (using the HTBI primer set) targeted the TCR CDR3. TCRdb re-called the multiplex PCR reads with MiXCR, one entry per CDR3 protein. This sample has about 290,000 distinct CDR3 sequences, with approximately 18% found just once. The study included ophthalmopathy patients with Clinical Activity Score at least 3, NOSPECS grade at least 4 and duration under 3 months.

This receptor was obtained from a man aged 50 to 60 with Graves' ophthalmopathy. This rearrangement joins TRBV5-4 to TRBJ1-1; D gene uncertain. Sequenced material: blood. The CDR3, as DNA: TGTGCCAGCAGCTTGGAACCAACGAACACTGAAGCTTTCTTT. Amino acids: CASSLEPTNTEAFF.